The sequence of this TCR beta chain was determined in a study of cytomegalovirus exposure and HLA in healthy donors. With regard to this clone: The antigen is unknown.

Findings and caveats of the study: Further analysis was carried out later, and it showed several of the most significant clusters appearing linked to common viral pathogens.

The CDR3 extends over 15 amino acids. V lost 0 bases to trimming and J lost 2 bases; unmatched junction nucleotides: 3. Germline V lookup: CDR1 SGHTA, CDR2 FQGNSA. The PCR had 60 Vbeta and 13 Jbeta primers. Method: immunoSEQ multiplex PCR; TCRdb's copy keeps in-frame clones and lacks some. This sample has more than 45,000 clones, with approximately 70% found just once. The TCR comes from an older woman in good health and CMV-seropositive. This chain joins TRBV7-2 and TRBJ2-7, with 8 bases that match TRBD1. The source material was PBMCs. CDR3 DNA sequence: TGTGCCAGCAGCTTAGCAGGACAGGGAACCTACGAGCAGTACTTC. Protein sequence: CASSLAGQGTYEQYF.